The rows below give T cell receptor beta chains drawn from one sample of a study of shared clonotypes between healthy human individuals. The method was immunoSEQ multiplex PCR; TCRdb's version includes in-frame clones alone and lacks a portion of them. The sample includes over a million clones, more than 95% of them seen just once. The sequenced material came from naive CD4+ T cells sorted from blood. The source is a young man in good health. Each CDR3 is given with its conserved first and last residue. A D gene is named only where the DNA matches it firmly.

D gene	CDR3 length	V gene	J gene	CDR3 protein	CDR3 DNA
TRBD2	15	TRBV5-1	TRBJ2-1	CASSLGTSEYNEQFF	TGCGCCAGCAGCTTGGGGACTAGCGAGTACAATGAGCAGTTCTTC
TRBD2	13	TRBV5-1	TRBJ2-7	CASSLGGRFEQYF	TGCGCCAGCAGCTTGGGCGGGAGGTTCGAGCAGTACTTC
.	14	TRBV28	TRBJ2-3	CASSLIGSTDTQYF	TGTGCCAGCAGTTTAATAGGGAGCACAGATACGCAGTATTTT
.	8	TRBV30	TRBJ1-1	CAFSEAFF	TGTGCCTTTAGTGAAGCTTTCTTT
.	15	TRBV6-5	TRBJ2-3	CASSTPRASTDTQYF	TGTGCCAGCAGTACCCCAAGGGCTAGCACAGATACGCAGTATTTT
TRBD2	16	TRBV5-5	TRBJ2-2	CASSLPGTSITGELFF	TGTGCCAGCAGCTTGCCCGGGACTAGTATCACCGGGGAGCTGTTTTTT
.	15	TRBV9	TRBJ1-5	CASSVSGISDQPQHF	TGTGCCAGCAGCGTTAGTGGGATCTCGGATCAGCCCCAGCATTTT
.	14	TRBV7-9	TRBJ1-2	CASSPPLLGYGYTF	TGTGCCAGCAGCCCCCCCCTCCTCGGCTATGGCTACACCTTC
.	16	TRBV11-2	TRBJ2-1	CASSSPRGGIGNEQFF	TGTGCCAGCAGCTCCCCACGCGGCGGGATTGGGAATGAGCAGTTCTTC
.	16	TRBV27	TRBJ1-1	CASSYLTARANTEAFF	TGTGCCAGCAGTTATCTCACCGCCAGGGCGAACACTGAAGCTTTCTTT
.	14	TRBV27	TRBJ2-7	CASSLNQDSYEQYF	TGTGCCAGCAGTCTAAATCAGGATTCCTACGAGCAGTACTTC
.	16	TRBV6-5	TRBJ2-2	CASSYSRPRGAGELFF	TGTGCCAGCAGTTACTCAAGGCCTAGGGGGGCCGGGGAGCTGTTTTTT
.	14	TRBV6-6	TRBJ2-1	CASRDSAIYNEQFF	TGTGCCAGCAGGGACAGTGCCATCTACAATGAGCAGTTCTTC
.	15	TRBV19	TRBJ2-1	CASSIGAGQYNEQFF	TGTGCCAGTAGTATAGGAGCGGGACAGTACAATGAGCAGTTCTTC
.	11	TRBV10-3	TRBJ1-1	CAIRRNTEAFF	TGTGCCATCAGGAGAAACACTGAAGCTTTCTTT
TRBD2	15	TRBV7-9	TRBJ2-1	CASSLSLRELNEQFF	TGTGCCAGCAGCTTAAGTTTGCGGGAGCTCAATGAGCAGTTCTTC
TRBD1	14	TRBV5-4	TRBJ1-4	CASSPRGPMEKLFF	TGTGCCAGCAGCCCCAGGGGGCCCATGGAAAAACTGTTTTTT
.	17	TRBV5-6	TRBJ1-4	CASSSFFAPSWNEKLFF	TGTGCCAGCAGCTCTTTCTTCGCTCCCAGTTGGAATGAAAAACTGTTTTTT
TRBD1	17	TRBV18	TRBJ2-7	CASSLIPMTGTSYEQYF	TGTGCCAGCTCACTTATACCTATGACAGGGACCTCCTACGAGCAGTACTTC
.	12	TRBV7-2	TRBJ1-2	CASSATPYGYTF	TGTGCCAGCAGCGCGACACCCTATGGCTACACCTTC
TRBD2	15	TRBV7-9	TRBJ2-1	CASSPTGGGDNEQFF	TGTGCCAGCAGCCCGACGGGAGGGGGGGACAATGAGCAGTTCTTC
.	11	TRBV5-4	TRBJ2-2	CASSNVGELFF	TGTGCCAGCAGCAATGTCGGGGAGCTGTTTTTT
.	15	TRBV11-3	TRBJ2-2	CASSPEVGVPGELFF	TGTGCCAGCAGCCCCGAGGTGGGGGTCCCCGGGGAGCTGTTTTTT
TRBD1	14	TRBV7-7	TRBJ2-1	CASSVWENRGEQFF	TGTGCCAGCAGCGTATGGGAAAACAGGGGTGAGCAGTTCTTC
TRBD1	17	TRBV5-1	TRBJ1-4	CASSHQGDEGASEKLFF	TGCGCCAGCAGCCACCAGGGGGATGAGGGGGCGAGCGAAAAACTGTTTTTT
.	18	TRBV5-1	TRBJ2-5	CASSLGTLSSTDQETQYF	TGCGCCAGCAGCTTGGGGACTCTTTCTTCAACCGACCAAGAGACCCAGTACTTC
.	14	TRBV19	TRBJ1-5	CASSMQRGNQPQHF	TGTGCCAGTAGTATGCAGAGGGGCAATCAGCCCCAGCATTTT
.	13	TRBV15	TRBJ2-5	CATATVYQETQYF	TGTGCCACCGCAACAGTGTACCAAGAGACCCAGTACTTC
TRBD2	12	TRBV28	TRBJ2-7	CATGGGAYEQYF	TGTGCCACGGGAGGTGGGGCCTACGAGCAGTACTTC